This T cell receptor beta chain is drawn from a study of early T cells in non-severe SARS-CoV-2 infection. On the study more broadly: Sequencing was performed on bulk RNA from unsorted whole blood, leaving chains unpaired. Study observations and caveats: Anti-spike CD8 responses were favored in VDJdb matching, and private and CD4 specificities were missed.

Individual cDNA molecules received unique molecular identifiers during library preparation. TCRdb re-derived calls from the 5' RACE reads in MiXCR, one entry per CDR3 protein. The data show 35,000 to 45,000 distinct CDR3 sequences, with roughly 4% seen just once and approximately 9.1% held by the top ten. This clonotype was counted at least ten times. The antigen is undetermined. CDR3 length: 16 amino acids. The trim removed 5 bases at V and 3 bases at J, leaving 8 bases unmatched. Germline lookup yields CDR1 SGHNT and CDR2 YENEEA. The specimen was whole blood. The chain joins TRBV11-3 to TRBJ2-4; 9 bases are shared with TRBD1. The sequence was collected from an adult who was a healthcare worker with PCR-confirmed SARS-CoV-2 infection or an uninfected control (not recorded which). The chain's CDR3 is CASSEPGQGDKNIQYF. The DNA for the CDR3 is TGTGCCAGCAGCGAACCGGGACAGGGAGACAAAAACATTCAGTACTTC.